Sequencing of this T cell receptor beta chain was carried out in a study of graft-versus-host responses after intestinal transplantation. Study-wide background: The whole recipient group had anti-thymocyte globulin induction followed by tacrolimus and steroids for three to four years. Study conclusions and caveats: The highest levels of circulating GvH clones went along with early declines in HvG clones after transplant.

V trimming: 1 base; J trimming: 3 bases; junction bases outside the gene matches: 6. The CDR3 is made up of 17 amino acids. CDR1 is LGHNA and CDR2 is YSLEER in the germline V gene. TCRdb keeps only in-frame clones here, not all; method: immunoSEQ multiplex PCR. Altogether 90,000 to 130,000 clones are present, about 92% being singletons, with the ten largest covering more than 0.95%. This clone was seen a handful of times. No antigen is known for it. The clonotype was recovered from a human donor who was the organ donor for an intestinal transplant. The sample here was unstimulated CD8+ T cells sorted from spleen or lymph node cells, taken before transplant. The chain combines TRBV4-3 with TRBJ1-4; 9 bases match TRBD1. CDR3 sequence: CASSQAGTGRPNEKLFF. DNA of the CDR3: TGCGCCAGCAGCCAAGCCGGGACAGGGAGGCCTAATGAAAAACTGTTTTTT.